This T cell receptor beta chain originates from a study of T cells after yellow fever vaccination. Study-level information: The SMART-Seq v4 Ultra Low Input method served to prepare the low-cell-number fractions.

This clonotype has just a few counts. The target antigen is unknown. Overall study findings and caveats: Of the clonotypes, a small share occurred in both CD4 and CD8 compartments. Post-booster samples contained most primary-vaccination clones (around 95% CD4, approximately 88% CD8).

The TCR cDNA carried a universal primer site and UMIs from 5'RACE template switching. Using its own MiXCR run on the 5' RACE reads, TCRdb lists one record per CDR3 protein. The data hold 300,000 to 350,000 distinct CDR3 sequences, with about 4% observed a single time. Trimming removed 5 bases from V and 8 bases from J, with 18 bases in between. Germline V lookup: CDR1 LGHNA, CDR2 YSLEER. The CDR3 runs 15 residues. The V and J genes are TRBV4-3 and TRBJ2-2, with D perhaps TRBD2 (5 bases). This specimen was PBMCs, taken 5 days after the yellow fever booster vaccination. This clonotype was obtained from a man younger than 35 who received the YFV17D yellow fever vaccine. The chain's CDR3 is CASSSSRRSGGELFF. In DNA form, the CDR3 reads TGCGCCAGCAGCTCGTCTAGGCGGAGCGGTGGGGAGCTGTTTTTT.